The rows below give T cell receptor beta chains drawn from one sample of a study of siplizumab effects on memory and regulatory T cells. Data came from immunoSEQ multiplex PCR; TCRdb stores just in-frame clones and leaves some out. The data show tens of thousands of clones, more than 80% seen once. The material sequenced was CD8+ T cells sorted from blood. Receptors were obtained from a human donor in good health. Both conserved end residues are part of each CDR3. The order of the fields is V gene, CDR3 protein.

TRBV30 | CAGSPGVGGNSPLHF
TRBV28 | CASSLVTSGSNEQYF
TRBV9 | CASSPSGTDVYEQYF
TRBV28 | CASSLGLTGGYTF
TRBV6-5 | CASSPGLSYEQYF
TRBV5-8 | CASRDGQLTQYF
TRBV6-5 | CASGTSGTGELFF
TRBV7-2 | CASSPGRTITYEQYF
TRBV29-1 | CSVWTVEGYEQYF
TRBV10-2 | CASRKPVAGGGETQYF
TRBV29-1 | CSVEDTVDHEQYF
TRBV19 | CASSMGTASYEQYF
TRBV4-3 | CASSQDVGLSTDTQYF
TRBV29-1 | CSVELSGLGELFF
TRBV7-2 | CASSFSSGSLDEQFF
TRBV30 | CAWSQLAGFTDTQYF
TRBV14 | CASSHRTDTQYF
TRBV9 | CASSHVNTEAFF
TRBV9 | CASSVEGGIDYSPLHF
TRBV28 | CASSMYRTGETQYF
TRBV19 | CASSIGNQPQHF
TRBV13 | CASSSGTALGEQYF
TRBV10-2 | CASSEFRGPNEKLFF
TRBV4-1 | CASSQPWSHNEQFF
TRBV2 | CASSEGQGSSEQYF
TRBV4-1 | CASSQVVEYEQYF
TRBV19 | CASSGSLPPETQYF
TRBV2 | CATLTVDTEAFF
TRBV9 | CASSGLSAGVRNEQFF
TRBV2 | CVQGHYSGNTIYF
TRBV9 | CASSHIGARDTEAFF
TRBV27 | CASSPLGGASTDTQYF
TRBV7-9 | CASSQTGTYHMNTEAFF
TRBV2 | CATGDLPRWTEAFF
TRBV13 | CASSHEGVQETQYF
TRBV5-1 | CASSLEGRAAETQYF
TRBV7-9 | CASSDSGPEAFF
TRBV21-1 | CASSKAQARIYEQYF
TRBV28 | CASSRQRETYEQYF
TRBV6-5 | CASSYSSAGVEGEQFF
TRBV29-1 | CSVEGEADTQYF
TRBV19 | CASSIKAGLMAEQFF
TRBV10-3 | CAISEGEGIQTEAFF